Below, 6 T cell receptor beta chains from the same sample are listed, as sequenced in a study of PD-L1 blockade in urothelial cancer. Generated by immunoSEQ multiplex PCR, the TCRdb table keeps only in-frame clones and is missing some. Of nearly 45,000 clones in the sample, 82% were seen once. Time point: peripheral blood 6 weeks after treatment start. Sequences were derived from PBMCs, sampled around atezolizumab (anti-PD-L1) treatment. These receptors all come from a man aged 60 to 75 with urothelial cancer.

J is TRBJ2-1 and V is TRBV11-2, with 7 positions matching TRBD1. V was clipped by 8 bases and J by 1 base; unmatched bases: 14. Germline V gene lookup returns CDR1 SGHAT and CDR2 FQNNGV. The CDR3 spans 17 residues. CDR3 amino acids: CASRRGRGVGSYNEQFF. CDR3 in DNA: TGTGCCAGCCGAAGGGGGCGAGGGGTTGGGTCCTACAATGAGCAGTTCTTC.

V usage is TRBV27 and J usage is TRBJ1-5, with D perhaps TRBD1 (5 bases). This CDR3 comprises 13 residues. Germline assignment: CDR1 MNHEY and CDR2 SMNVEV (reference sequence). V lost 3 bases to trimming and J lost 7 bases, with 10 bases between them. CDR3 in amino acids: CASSLGLRQPQHF. The CDR3 bases are TGTGCCAGCAGTTTGGGGCTCCGGCAGCCCCAGCATTTT.

This chain connects TRBV27 to TRBJ2-1, with 14 bases matching TRBD2. Trimming at V came to 8 bases and at J to 10 bases, leaving 13 bases not matched to a gene. CDR1 and CDR2 from the germline V gene are MNHEY and SMNVEV (reference sequence). The CDR3 is made up of 16 amino acids. CDR3 region: CASCGRGLAGVGEQFF. In DNA form, the CDR3 reads TGTGCCAGCTGCGGAAGGGGACTAGCGGGAGTTGGGGAGCAGTTCTTC.

The chain has TRBV2 and TRBJ2-3, with D possibly being TRBD1 (5 bases). The CDR3 contains 17 residues. V was shortened by 6 bases and J by 0 bases, with 19 bases between the two germline ends. Germline loops: CDR1 SNHLY, CDR2 FYNNEI. CDR3 protein: CASRYEGAPPSTDTQYF. The CDR3 DNA reads as TGTGCCAGCAGATATGAAGGGGCTCCTCCTAGCACAGATACGCAGTATTTT.

The chain has TRBV9 and TRBJ2-1, with 9 bases fitting TRBD2. The J segment lost 2 bases and the V segment lost 0 bases, leaving 3 bases of the junction unmatched. Per germline, CDR1 SGDLS and CDR2 YYNGEE. This CDR3 spans 16 amino acids. CDR3 DNA sequence: TGTGCCAGCAGCGTAGATGCGGGGGGGGCCTACAATGAGCAGTTCTTC. Its protein product is CASSVDAGGAYNEQFF.

V and J are TRBV15 and TRBJ1-2; D is perhaps TRBD1 (5 bases). Per germline, CDR1 LNHNV and CDR2 YYDKDF (reference sequence). The CDR3 has 15 residues. V dropped 5 bases and J dropped 4 bases, with 17 bases sitting between them. CDR3 bases: TGTGCCACCAGCCTGAGCGGGGGTTTGGGCTATGGCTACACCTTC. This translates into CATSLSGGLGYGYTF.